Each of the 16 T cell receptor beta chains below was sequenced from the same sample in a study of neurological immune-mediated disorders. Each CDR3 protein gets one entry after TCRdb re-called the 5' RACE reads with MiXCR. The top ten clones hold 2.5% to 3% of a sample with fewer than 65,000 distinct CDR3 sequences, about 4% of them seen once. Sequencing was performed on PBMCs. The source of these receptors is a man in his fifties with multiple sclerosis.

This clonotype was observed at least ten times. The chain is built from TRBV6-5 and TRBJ2-2; no clear D. The CDR3 is made up of 15 amino acids. From germline, CDR1 is MNHEY and CDR2 SVGAGI. V lost 0 bases, J lost 4 bases, and 9 bases lay in between. The CDR3 loop reads CASSYSGSRTGELFF. The CDR3 bases are TGTGCCAGCAGTTACTCTGGCAGTCGCACCGGGGAGCTGTTTTTT.

This clonotype was recorded at least ten times. V is TRBV5-1 and J is TRBJ2-7; 11 bases match TRBD2. The CDR3 spans 15 residues. Trimming removed 4 bases from V and 4 bases from J; junction bases left unmatched: 7. CDR1 and CDR2 from the germline V gene are SGHRS and YFSETQ. The CDR3 region has the DNA TGCGCCAGCAGCATCGGTAGCGGGGGGGCTTACGAGCAGTACTTC. This sequence encodes CASSIGSGGAYEQYF. Using reference TRBV5-1 and TRBJ2-7 for the parts outside the CDR3, the full variable domain is KAGVTQTPRYLIKTRGQQVTLSCSPISGHRSVSWYQQTPGQGLQFLFEYFSETQRNKGNFPGRFSGRQFSNSRSEMNVSTLELGDSALYLCASSIGSGGAYEQYFGPGTRLTVT.

The chain employs TRBV2 and TRBJ1-5, with D maybe TRBD1 (6 bases). Trimming removed 6 bases from V and 0 bases from J, with 9 bases in between. The CDR3 sequence is 14 residues long. CDR1 and CDR2 (germline): SNHLY, FYNNEI. This chain's CDR3 is CASRAGVSNQPQHF. The CDR3 DNA follows: TGTGCCAGCAGGGCAGGGGTTAGCAATCAGCCCCAGCATTTT.

This clonotype occurred many times. The chain joins TRBV5-1 to TRBJ2-7; 10 nucleotides line up with TRBD2. Germline-derived CDR1 and CDR2 are SGHRS and YFSETQ. V shed 1 base and J 0 bases; nucleotides not matched to a gene: 1. The CDR3 consists of 15 residues. The CDR3 reads CASSLSGRASYEQYF. The CDR3 coding sequence is TGCGCCAGCAGCTTGAGCGGGAGGGCCTCCTACGAGCAGTACTTC.

In this sample, this clonotype turned up many times. This chain connects TRBV5-1 to TRBJ2-7; 8 nucleotides match TRBD1. The CDR3 is 14 residues long. With 4 bases clipped from V and 5 bases from J, the junction kept 8 bases outside the gene matches. Germline CDR1 and CDR2: SGHRS and YFSETQ. The CDR3 coding sequence is TGCGCCAGCAGCCGGCCCGGACAGGGTAACGAGCAGTACTTC. As protein: CASSRPGQGNEQYF.

This clonotype occurred many times. V is TRBV5-1 and J is TRBJ2-7, with 7 bases identical to TRBD2. The CDR3 is 15 residues long. The germline gives CDR1 SGHRS, CDR2 YFSETQ. V trimming: 4 bases; J trimming: 3 bases; junction bases outside the gene matches: 10. The CDR3 loop is CASSLTSGAYYEQYF. DNA of the CDR3: TGCGCCAGCAGCCTGACAAGCGGGGCCTACTACGAGCAGTACTTC.

This clonotype has ten or more counts. The J gene is TRBJ2-5, the V gene TRBV7-9, with 10 bases identical to TRBD2. The junction had 9 bases not matched to a gene; V was cut back by 1 base and J by 1 base. This CDR3 is 18 amino acids long. Germline lookup yields CDR1 SEHNR and CDR2 FQNEAQ (reference sequence). The CDR3 DNA is TGTGCCAGCAGCTTAGATCGGCTAGCGGGGGCCTTCCAAGAGACCCAGTACTTC. As protein: CASSLDRLAGAFQETQYF.

The sample holds many counts of this clonotype. The chain recombines TRBV12-3 or TRBV12-4 with TRBJ1-2; D is unresolved. Deletions cut 4 bases from V and 1 base from J, with 10 bases between. This CDR3 comprises 14 residues. The CDR3 here is CASSSEEDNYGYTF. The CDR3 region has the DNA TGTGCCAGCAGTTCAGAGGAAGATAACTATGGCTACACCTTC.

This clonotype was seen many times. J is TRBJ1-1 and V is TRBV21-1. TRBV21-1 is deemed a pseudogene. The CDR3 spans 14 residues. The CDR3 sequence is CASSKVTGNTEAFF. DNA of the CDR3: TGTGCCAGCAGCAAAGTAACGGGGAACACTGAAGCTTTCTTT.

This clonotype has ten or more counts. The chain couples TRBV3-1 to TRBJ2-1; D uncertain. There are 13 residues in the CDR3. CDR1 and CDR2 from the germline V gene are LGHDT and YNNKEL (reference sequence). V was trimmed by 3 bases and J by 7 bases, leaving 10 bases between them. CDR3 coding DNA: TGTGCCAGCAGCCATCTAGGCCTGAATGAGCAGTTCTTC. The encoded protein is CASSHLGLNEQFF.

This clonotype was counted at least ten times. The chain uses TRBV7-6 and TRBJ2-3, with D uncertain. The V end was cut by 1 base, the J end by 8 bases, with 19 bases between. CDR3 length: 16 amino acids. Germline CDR1 reads SGHVS; CDR2 reads FNYEAQ. DNA of the CDR3: TGTGCCAGCAGCTTAGGCCAGACTGGAGCGTTAGCTACGCAGTATTTT. Amino acid sequence: CASSLGQTGALATQYF.

At least ten counts were recorded for this clonotype. V gene TRBV7-8 combines with J gene TRBJ2-3, with D possibly matching TRBD2 (5 bases). Per the germline V gene, CDR1 is SGHVS and CDR2 is FQNEAQ. V lost 0 bases, J lost 2 bases, and 12 bases lay in between. The CDR3 length is 16 residues. The CDR3 sequence is CASSLAFSGNTDTQYF. The DNA for the CDR3 is TGTGCCAGCAGCTTAGCTTTCAGCGGAAACACAGATACGCAGTATTTT.

This clonotype was found many times. The J gene is TRBJ1-3, the V gene TRBV29-1; D is perhaps TRBD1 (5 bases). This CDR3 has 14 amino acids. Trimming stripped 7 bases from V and 0 bases from J, with 13 bases between. Germline V gene sequence: CDR1 SQVTM, CDR2 ANQGSEA. The CDR3 nucleotides read TGCAGCGCTGGGGGTATTGACTCTGGAAACACCATATATTTT. It encodes CSAGGIDSGNTIYF.

This clonotype was counted a few times. J is TRBJ1-4 and V is TRBV5-1; a possible D gene is TRBD1 (6 bases). The V end was cut by 0 bases, the J end by 7 bases, with 16 bases between. The germline gives CDR1 SGHRS, CDR2 YFSETQ. CDR3 length equals 16 residues. The CDR3 spells CASSLAGGTRGEKLFF. The CDR3, as DNA: TGCGCCAGCAGCTTGGCCGGGGGCACGAGGGGTGAAAAACTGTTTTTT.

The chain's CDR3 is CAISVSPGGIYGYTF. CDR3 sequence (DNA): TGTGCCATCAGTGTGTCTCCAGGGGGAATCTATGGCTACACCTTC. The genes are TRBV10-3 and TRBJ1-2, with 7 bases aligning to TRBD1. Trimming at V came to 4 bases and at J to 4 bases, leaving 9 bases not matched to a gene. This CDR3 is built from 15 residues. Germline CDR1 and CDR2: ENHRY and SYGVKD.

In its sample, this clonotype was seen many times. This sequence joins TRBV28 and TRBJ2-7, with 7 bases aligning to TRBD1. This CDR3 contains 15 residues. The germline V gene encodes CDR1 MDHEN and CDR2 SYDVKM. Trimming removed 4 bases from V and 4 bases from J; junction bases left unmatched: 10. The DNA of the CDR3 is TGTGCCAGCAGTTCGCAGCTCGGGGACAGATACGAGCAGTACTTC. Translating gives CASSSQLGDRYEQYF.